This paragraph reports one TCR beta chain. Original handling: Reference gene primer amplification gave nucleated cell count estimates. Clones were read by immunoSEQ multiplex PCR, and TCRdb kept only the in-frame ones, dropping some. D and trimming come from the DNA, and the V and J calls and clone size come from that table. Here the sample spans around 250,000 clones, 86% being singletons. These data are taken from a study of blood T cell repertoires in COVID-19. Across the whole study: Whether acute or convalescent, the COVID-19 samples came from the United States, Italy and Spain. PBMCs, B-cell-depleted T cells, or T cells provided the cDNA or gDNA that made up the material.

This CDR3 has 14 residues. Germline V gives CDR1 SGDLS, CDR2 YYNGEE. The ends lost 4 bases at V and 2 bases at J; junction bases unmatched: 6. The sample consisted of peripheral blood. The chain uses TRBV9 and TRBJ2-7, with 7 bases aligning to TRBD2. This receptor was identified in a man younger than 35 with active or convalescent COVID-19. CDR3 sequence reads: CASSSSGTTYEQYF. The DNA for the CDR3 is TGTGCCAGCAGCTCCTCCGGGACTACCTACGAGCAGTACTTC.